Below, 27 T cell receptor beta chains from the same sample are listed, as sequenced in a study of T cells in Graves' hyperthyroidism and ophthalmopathy. From RNA transcripts, TCR beta CDR3 regions were amplified. RT-PCR in the first round (using the HTBI primer set) targeted the TCR CDR3. A single record per CDR3 protein comes from TCRdb applying MiXCR to the multiplex PCR reads. The sample holds more than 40,000 distinct CDR3 sequences, approximately 50% seen once. Sequencing used peripheral blood or thyroid tissue (not recorded which). These receptors originate from a woman aged 50 to 60 with Graves' hyperthyroidism.

This clonotype was observed a handful of times. This chain connects TRBV6-2 or TRBV6-3 to TRBJ2-3; TRBD1 is a possible D gene (5 bases). Trimming shortened V by 2 bases and J by 3 bases, and 12 bases separated the two germline ends. This CDR3 is built from 15 residues. CDR1 and CDR2 from the germline V gene are MNHEY and SVGEGT. The CDR3 DNA is TGTGCCAGCAGTTACGTGGGCAGGGAAACAGATACGCAGTATTTT. Translating gives CASSYVGRETDTQYF.

This clonotype was counted at least ten times. The chain is built from TRBV2 and TRBJ2-7; D remains ambiguous. CDR1 is SNHLY, CDR2 FYNNEI, per germline. V lost 2 bases to trimming and J lost 1 base, with 12 bases between them. The CDR3 loop spans 15 amino acids. The CDR3 DNA follows: TGTGCCAGCAGTGAATTTTTGGGCAAGTCCTACGAGCAGTACTTC. Its translation: CASSEFLGKSYEQYF.

The genes are TRBV18 and TRBJ2-7; D unresolved. The CDR3 spans 15 residues. CDR1 KGHSH and CDR2 LQKENI come from the germline V gene. The V end lost 2 bases, the J end lost 0 bases, and 11 bases lay between the germline ends. This chain's CDR3 is CASSPGRDNSYEQYF. Written as DNA, the CDR3 is TGTGCCAGCTCACCAGGACGTGACAACTCCTACGAGCAGTACTTC. The whole variable domain, filled in from reference TRBV18 and TRBJ2-7, reads NAGVMQNPRHLVRRRGQEARLRCSPMKGHSHVYWYRQLPEEGLKFMVYLQKENIIDESGMPKERFSAEFPKEGPSILRIQQVVRGDSAAYFCASSPGRDNSYEQYFGPGTRLTVT.

This clonotype was seen at least ten times. The chain recombines TRBV3-1 with TRBJ1-1; a possible D gene is TRBD1 (5 bases). The CDR3 loop spans 15 amino acids. The V gene lost 5 bases and the J gene lost 0 bases, with 13 bases spanning the gap. Germline V CDR1 and CDR2: LGHDT, YNNKEL (reference sequence). CDR3 residues: CASSFEGLMNTEAFF. The CDR3 region has the DNA TGTGCCAGCAGCTTCGAGGGGCTGATGAACACTGAAGCTTTCTTT.

The chain has TRBV25-1 and TRBJ1-6; D gene unclear. The germline V gene encodes CDR1 MGHDK and CDR2 SYGVNS. CDR3 length: 12 amino acids. Trimming cost V 2 bases and J 14 bases, with 10 bases left between them. The CDR3, as DNA: TGTGCCAGCAGTGAAGGCCCATCAGCCCTCCACTTT. It is translated as CASSEGPSALHF.

As regards this clonotype: A read error may be the cause here, since a much bigger clone is one base away. The gene calls are TRBV12-3 or TRBV12-4 and TRBJ1-5, with D unclear. The CDR3 length is 15 residues. CDR3 coding DNA: TGTGCCAGCAGTCTTGGAAGATATAGCGATCAGCCCCAGCATTTT. This sequence encodes CASSLGRYSDQPQHF.

This clonotype was observed at least ten times. This rearrangement joins TRBV20-1 to TRBJ1-4; D remains ambiguous. Trimming stripped 3 bases from V and 0 bases from J, with 5 bases between. CDR3 length equals 13 residues. Germline-derived CDR1 and CDR2 are DFQATT and SNEGSKA (reference sequence). This chain's CDR3 is CSASGATNEKLFF. Written as DNA, the CDR3 is TGCAGTGCTAGTGGAGCAACTAATGAAAAACTGTTTTTT.

This clonotype came up a few times. The chain is built from TRBV29-1 and TRBJ2-5; D not resolved. Trimming removed 6 bases at V and 2 bases at J, with 19 bases between. Germline CDR1 reads SQVTM; CDR2 reads ANQGSEA. This CDR3 is 15 amino acids long. The CDR3 DNA reads TGCAGCGTCGAGCGTGGCATACCCTATCAAGAGACCCAGTACTTC. Its protein is CSVERGIPYQETQYF.

This clonotype occurred many times. CDR3 sequence reads: CASSVVDYDTGELFF. The CDR3, as DNA: TGTGCCAGCAGCGTGGTTGACTACGACACCGGGGAGCTGTTTTTT. V gene TRBV9 combines with J gene TRBJ2-2; D perhaps matches TRBD2 (5 bases). The CDR3 is 15 residues long. Deletions cut 2 bases from V and 3 bases from J, with 11 bases between. The germline CDR1 and CDR2 sequences are SGDLS and YYNGEE.

Remarks on this clonotype: This may stem from a read error, because a much larger clone lies one nucleotide away. V and J are TRBV5-6 and TRBJ1-1; TRBD1 is a possible D gene (6 bases). CDR1 is SGHDT and CDR2 is YYEEEE in the germline V gene. There are 16 residues in the CDR3. The CDR3 spells CASSGAGGGLNTAAFF. In DNA, the CDR3 is TGTGCCAGCAGCGGGGCGGGGGGGGGCTTAAACACTGCAGCTTTCTTT.

This clonotype was seen at least ten times. V usage is TRBV28 and J usage is TRBJ2-5; TRBD1 agrees at 8 bases. After removal of 6 bases from V and 5 bases from J, the junction contained 8 bases not matched to a gene. There are 14 residues in the CDR3. Germline V gene lookup returns CDR1 MDHEN and CDR2 SYDVKM. The CDR3 DNA reads TGTGCCAGCAGGCCTCCGGGACAGGATGAGACCCAGTACTTC. Its translation: CASRPPGQDETQYF.

The J gene is TRBJ1-4, the V gene TRBV2; D unclear. The CDR3 runs 12 residues. The V gene's germline CDR1 is SNHLY and CDR2 FYNNEI. V lost 4 bases, J lost 7 bases, and 7 bases lay in between. The CDR3 nucleotides are TGTGCCAGCAGTGGACGGATTGAAAAACTGTTTTTT. Its translation: CASSGRIEKLFF.

The gene calls are TRBV6-1 and TRBJ1-5, with 7 bases matching TRBD1. CDR1 is MNHNS, CDR2 SASEGT, per germline. With V trimmed by 6 bases and J by 0 bases, 2 bases remained unmatched. This CDR3 is 14 amino acids long. The CDR3 region has the DNA TGTGCCAGCAGAGGGACAGCTAGCAATCAGCCCCAGCATTTT. It encodes CASRGTASNQPQHF.

This clonotype was detected many times. The chain is built from TRBV15 and TRBJ1-4, with D hard to call. The germline V and J ends were trimmed by 0 bases and 3 bases, with 14 bases remaining between them. The CDR3 has 17 residues. Per germline, CDR1 LNHNV and CDR2 YYDKDF (reference sequence). CDR3 protein: CATSRDKGMIPNEKLFF. In nucleotides, the CDR3 is TGTGCCACCAGCAGAGATAAAGGAATGATACCTAATGAAAAACTGTTTTTT.

V is TRBV29-1 and J is TRBJ2-5, with 10 bases matching TRBD1. Per germline, CDR1 SQVTM and CDR2 ANQGSEA. J gave up 0 bases and V 6 bases, and 4 bases lay outside the gene matches. CDR3 length: 14 amino acids. The CDR3 DNA is TGCAGCGTCTGGACAGGGGGATACCAAGAGACCCAGTACTTC. Its protein is CSVWTGGYQETQYF.

V gene TRBV2 combines with J gene TRBJ1-1; a weak D match, TRBD1 (6 bases). Per germline, CDR1 SNHLY and CDR2 FYNNEI. The CDR3 contains 14 residues. With 5 bases removed from V and 4 bases from J, the gap between germline ends came to 14 bases. CDR3 amino acids: CASSQQGGATEAFF. CDR3 nucleotide sequence: TGTGCCAGCAGTCAACAGGGAGGGGCCACTGAAGCTTTCTTT. The full variable domain, with the rest looked up from reference TRBV2 and TRBJ1-1, is EPEVTQTPSHQVTQMGQEVILRCVPISNHLYFYWYRQILGQKVEFLVSFYNNEISEKSEIFDDQFSVERPDGSNFTLKIRSTKLEDSAMYFCASSQQGGATEAFFGQGTRLTVV.

In this sample, this clonotype turned up many times. J is TRBJ2-5 and V is TRBV6-2 or TRBV6-3, with 9 nucleotides matching TRBD2. V lost 2 bases and J lost 7; bases outside the gene matches: 5. CDR1 MNHEY and CDR2 SVGEGT come from the germline V gene. The CDR3 extends over 14 amino acids. CDR3 bases: TGTGCCAGCAGTTACGGGACTAGCAAACCGACCCAGTACTTC. It yields the protein CASSYGTSKPTQYF.

This chain uses TRBV27 with TRBJ1-5; D gene unclear. The CDR3 loop spans 15 amino acids. Between the trimmed V and J ends, which lost 3 bases and 0 bases, there was a span of 9 bases. In germline, CDR1 is MNHEY, CDR2 SMNVEV (reference sequence). The CDR3 reads CASSFDPYSNQPQHF. The CDR3 DNA follows: TGTGCCAGCAGTTTCGACCCTTATAGCAATCAGCCCCAGCATTTT.

This clonotype was seen at least ten times. The germline gene is not matched at one end of the junction; a read error may be the cause. This sequence joins TRBV20-1 and TRBJ2-6; TRBD2 matches 7 bases. This CDR3 comprises 14 residues. Germline V gene lookup returns CDR1 DFQATT and CDR2 SNEGSKA (reference sequence). The CDR3 loop reads CSAAGDSEANVLTF. DNA for the CDR3: TGCAGTGCTGCGGGGGACTCTGAGGCCAACGTCCTGACTTTC.

Ten or more counts support this clonotype. The chain combines TRBV29-1 with TRBJ2-7; TRBD1 or TRBD2 may be the D gene (5 bases each). Trimming stripped 1 base from V and 5 bases from J, with 12 bases between. The germline gives CDR1 SQVTM, CDR2 ANQGSEA. The CDR3 has 13 residues. CDR3 amino acids: CSVEGYWGNEQYF. DNA for the CDR3: TGCAGCGTTGAAGGGTATTGGGGGAACGAGCAGTACTTC.

The table lists this clonotype with many counts. The chain links TRBV5-8 to TRBJ2-3; 7 bases align to TRBD2. Germline V lookup: CDR1 SGHTS, CDR2 YDEGEE. The CDR3 contains 15 residues. The V and J ends lost 4 bases and 4 bases, in that order; junction bases with no gene match: 9. Written as DNA, the CDR3 is TGTGCCAGCAGCGGTTGGCGGGAGCGAGCAGATACGCAGTATTTT. This gives the protein CASSGWRERADTQYF.

This clonotype was found many times. The chain has TRBV12-3 or TRBV12-4 and TRBJ1-5, with TRBD1 as a possible D gene (5 bases). V was shortened by 3 bases and J by 0 bases, with 18 bases between the two germline ends. The CDR3 has 18 residues. The CDR3 sequence: CASSFRDDRPYSNQPQHF. For the CDR3, the DNA is TGTGCCAGCAGTTTTCGCGACGACAGACCCTATAGCAATCAGCCCCAGCATTTT.

In its sample, this clonotype was seen many times. The J gene is TRBJ2-2, the V gene TRBV29-1; TRBD1 aligns across 12 bases. Losses at the gene ends were 7 bases for V and 4 bases for J; bases not matched to a gene: 7. The CDR3 sequence is 15 residues long. CDR1 and CDR2 (germline): SQVTM, ANQGSEA. CDR3 amino acids: CSAGTGGGGTGELFF. In DNA, the CDR3 is TGCAGCGCCGGGACAGGGGGCGGGGGCACCGGGGAGCTGTTTTTT.

V usage is TRBV20-1 and J usage is TRBJ1-1; possibly TRBD1 for D (6 bases). Germline values: CDR1 DFQATT, CDR2 SNEGSKA (reference sequence). CDR3 length equals 13 residues. The CDR3 DNA follows: TGCAGACAGGGCGGGGATGCGAACACTGAAGCTTTCTTT. Protein sequence: CRQGGDANTEAFF.

On this clonotype: The CDR3 does not close with the conserved phenylalanine or tryptophan, likely indicating a read error. The chain combines TRBV7-3 with TRBJ1-1, with TRBD1 matching over 8 bases. CDR1 is SGHTA and CDR2 is FQGTGA in the germline V gene. The junction had 9 bases not matched to a gene; V was cut back by 5 bases and J by 4 bases. The CDR3 is 15 amino acids. The CDR3, as DNA: TGTGCCAGCAGCCCCCAGGGGGCGGTGAGCACTGAAGCTTTCTCT. Its translation: CASSPQGAVSTEAFS.

This chain connects TRBV12-3 or TRBV12-4 to TRBJ1-2, with a tentative D call TRBD1 (5 bases). The germline V and J ends were trimmed by 7 bases and 4 bases, with 10 bases remaining between them. The CDR3 length is 12 residues. The CDR3 protein is CASTRDGYGYTF. In DNA form, the CDR3 reads TGTGCCAGCACCAGGGACGGCTATGGCTACACCTTC.

The gene calls are TRBV4-3 and TRBJ2-2; 9 bases fit TRBD1. Losses at the gene ends were 2 bases for V and 7 bases for J; bases not matched to a gene: 8. The CDR3 is made up of 16 amino acids. From germline, CDR1 is LGHNA and CDR2 YSLEER. CDR3 in amino acids: CASSQSPGQGSGELFF. The CDR3 DNA follows: TGCGCCAGCAGCCAATCACCGGGACAGGGAAGCGGGGAGCTGTTTTTT.